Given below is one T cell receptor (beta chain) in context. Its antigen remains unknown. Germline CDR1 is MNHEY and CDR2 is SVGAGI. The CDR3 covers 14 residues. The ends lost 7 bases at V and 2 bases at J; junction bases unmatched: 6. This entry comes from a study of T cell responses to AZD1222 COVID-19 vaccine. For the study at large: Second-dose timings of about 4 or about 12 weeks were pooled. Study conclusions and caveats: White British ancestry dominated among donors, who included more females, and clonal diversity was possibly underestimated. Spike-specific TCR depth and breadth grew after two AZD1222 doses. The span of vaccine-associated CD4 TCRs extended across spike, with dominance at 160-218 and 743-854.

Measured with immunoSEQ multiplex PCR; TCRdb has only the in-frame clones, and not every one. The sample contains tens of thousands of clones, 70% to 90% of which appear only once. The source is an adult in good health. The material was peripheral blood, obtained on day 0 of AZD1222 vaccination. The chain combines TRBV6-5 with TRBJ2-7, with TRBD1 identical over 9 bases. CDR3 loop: CASKSQGATYEQYF. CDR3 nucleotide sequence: TGTGCCAGCAAATCACAGGGGGCTACCTACGAGCAGTACTTC.